The 14 T cell receptor beta chains below were found in one sample sequenced in a study of radiotherapy plus CTLA-4 blockade in lung cancer. The protocol was immunoSEQ multiplex PCR, while the TCRdb copy is restricted to in-frame clones and leaves out a portion. The sample shows around 110,000 clones, 70% to 85% of them seen only once. Sequencing was performed on peripheral blood, taken from a patient treated with radiotherapy plus ipilimumab. All receptors derive from a human donor with non-small cell lung cancer that progressed on radiotherapy plus ipilimumab. Some clones in this sample may be carry-over from other donors' samples.

The J gene is TRBJ2-7, the V gene TRBV5-6, with D hard to call. V gave up 2 bases and J gave up 6 bases, with 15 bases separating them. The CDR3 is 14 amino acids. In germline, CDR1 is SGHDT, CDR2 YYEEEE. The CDR3: CASSFLGQSSEQYF. The DNA of the CDR3 is TGTGCCAGCAGCTTTCTAGGGCAGTCAAGCGAGCAGTACTTC.

This clone has just a few counts. The chain couples TRBV6-5 to TRBJ2-7; D gene uncertain. This CDR3 is built from 11 residues. Germline CDR1 MNHEY, CDR2 SVGAGI. The V end was cut by 7 bases, the J end by 3 bases, with 7 bases between. The CDR3 here is CASTKGYEQYF. In nucleotides, the CDR3 is TGTGCCAGCACGAAGGGCTACGAGCAGTACTTC.

The chain links TRBV5-1 to TRBJ2-7, with D perhaps matching TRBD2 (6 bases). Germline V CDR1 and CDR2: SGHRS, YFSETQ. The length of the CDR3 is 14 residues. Trimming took off 4 bases at V and 0 bases at J, with 11 bases between the two ends. The CDR3 here is CASSLTAGSYEQYF. The CDR3, as DNA: TGCGCCAGCAGCCTCACAGCGGGCTCCTACGAGCAGTACTTC.

This chain connects TRBV7-9 to TRBJ1-6, with TRBD1 matching over 8 bases. This CDR3 spans 13 amino acids. With 5 bases clipped from V and 15 bases from J, the junction kept 9 bases outside the gene matches. Germline V CDR1 and CDR2: SEHNR, FQNEAQ (reference sequence). The chain's CDR3 is CASSDYRGNVLHF. The CDR3 DNA follows: TGTGCCAGCAGCGATTACAGGGGGAATGTCCTCCACTTT.

This chain uses TRBV5-1 with TRBJ2-3; 8 bases line up with TRBD2. This CDR3 spans 14 amino acids. The J segment lost 3 bases and the V segment lost 4 bases, leaving 4 bases of the junction unmatched. The germline V gene has CDR1 SGHRS and CDR2 YFSETQ. In DNA form, the CDR3 reads TGCGCCAGCAGCACGGGACTAGATACAGATACGCAGTATTTT. Protein sequence: CASSTGLDTDTQYF. The whole variable domain, filled in from reference TRBV5-1 and TRBJ2-3, reads KAGVTQTPRYLIKTRGQQVTLSCSPISGHRSVSWYQQTPGQGLQFLFEYFSETQRNKGNFPGRFSGRQFSNSRSEMNVSTLELGDSALYLCASSTGLDTDTQYFGPGTRLTVL.

The chain is built from TRBV19 and TRBJ2-5, with D unresolved. Trimming removed 6 bases from V and 5 bases from J, with 7 bases in between. This CDR3 is 11 amino acids long. From germline, CDR1 is LNHDA and CDR2 SQIVND (reference sequence). The CDR3 region is CASSEAETQYF. Written as DNA, the CDR3 is TGTGCCAGTAGCGAGGCCGAGACCCAGTACTTC.

The J gene is TRBJ1-4, the V gene TRBV5-1, with D possibly matching TRBD1 (5 bases). Per the germline V gene, CDR1 is SGHRS and CDR2 is YFSETQ. The CDR3 contains 13 residues. Trimming removed 4 bases from V and 7 bases from J, with 11 bases in between. CDR3 protein: CASSRTGGEKLFF. For the CDR3, the DNA is TGCGCCAGCAGCAGGACTGGGGGTGAAAAACTGTTTTTT.

In this sample, this clone turned up a few times. V and J are TRBV18 and TRBJ2-7; tentatively, D is TRBD1 (5 bases). The V gene lost 4 bases and the J gene lost 2 bases, with 9 bases spanning the gap. The CDR3 length is 13 residues. Germline loops: CDR1 KGHSH, CDR2 LQKENI. The CDR3 spells CASSHARAYEQYF. Written as DNA, the CDR3 is TGTGCCAGCTCACACGCCAGGGCCTACGAGCAGTACTTC.

This chain uses TRBV5-1 with TRBJ1-3; no reliable D call. CDR1 is SGHRS, CDR2 YFSETQ, per germline. Trimming shortened V by 5 bases and J by 0 bases, and 12 bases separated the two germline ends. CDR3 length: 15 amino acids. Here the CDR3 DNA reads TGCGCCAGCAGGGCCGAGGTTCTCTCTGGAAACACCATATATTTT. This encodes CASRAEVLSGNTIYF.

CDR3 bases: TGTGCCAGCCGGGACTCCAACTCTGGAAACACCATATATTTT. It is translated as CASRDSNSGNTIYF. The rearrangement uses TRBV6-6 and TRBJ1-3; the D gene is possibly TRBD1 (5 bases). V lost 8 bases and J 0 bases, leaving 11 bases between the germline ends. The germline V gene encodes CDR1 MNHNY and CDR2 SVGAGI (reference sequence). The CDR3 has 14 residues.

This clone appeared a few times. The rearrangement links TRBV5-1 to TRBJ2-5, with a weak D call TRBD1 (6 bases). The CDR3 sequence is 17 residues long. CDR1 is SGHRS, CDR2 YFSETQ, per germline. Deletions cut 4 bases from V and 5 bases from J, with 24 bases between. CDR3 sequence reads: CASSLPPRGVGRETQYF. The CDR3 DNA reads as TGCGCCAGCAGCCTCCCCCCCAGGGGAGTCGGTAGGGAGACCCAGTACTTC.

The chain uses TRBV5-4 and TRBJ2-3, with D tentatively TRBD1 (6 bases). Deletions cut 4 bases from V and 6 bases from J, with 9 bases between. The CDR3 totals 12 residues. Germline values: CDR1 SGHNT, CDR2 YYREEE (reference sequence). CDR3 nucleotide sequence: TGTGCCAGCAGCGACACAGGGGATACGCAGTATTTT. It is translated as CASSDTGDTQYF.

The chain recombines TRBV19 with TRBJ1-5; 8 bases are shared with TRBD1. V was pared by 1 base and J by 4 bases, with 0 bases of the junction left unmatched. CDR1 is LNHDA and CDR2 is SQIVND in the germline V gene (reference sequence). The CDR3 has 14 amino acids. CDR3: CASSIGQGNQPQHF. CDR3 DNA: TGTGCCAGTAGTATAGGACAGGGGAATCAGCCCCAGCATTTT.

This chain connects TRBV6-5 to TRBJ1-1, with D perhaps TRBD1 (5 bases). The CDR3 has 15 amino acids. Germline CDR1 reads MNHEY; CDR2 reads SVGAGI. Trimming cost V 0 bases and J 5 bases, with 13 bases left between them. The CDR3 is CASSYSIGEWTEAFF. The DNA of the CDR3 is TGTGCCAGCAGTTACTCGATAGGGGAATGGACTGAAGCTTTCTTT.